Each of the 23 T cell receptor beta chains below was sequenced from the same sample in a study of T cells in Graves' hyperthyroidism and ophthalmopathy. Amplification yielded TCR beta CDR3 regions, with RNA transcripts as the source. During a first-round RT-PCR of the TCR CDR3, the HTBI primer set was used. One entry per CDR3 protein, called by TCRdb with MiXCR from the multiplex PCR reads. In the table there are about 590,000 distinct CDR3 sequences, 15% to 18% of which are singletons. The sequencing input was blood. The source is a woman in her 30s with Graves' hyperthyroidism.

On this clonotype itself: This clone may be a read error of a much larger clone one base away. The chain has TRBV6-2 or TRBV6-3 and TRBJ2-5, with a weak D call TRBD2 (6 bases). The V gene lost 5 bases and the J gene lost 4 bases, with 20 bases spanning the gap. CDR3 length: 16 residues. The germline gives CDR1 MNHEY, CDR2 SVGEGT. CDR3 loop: CASSGREWRGVETQYF. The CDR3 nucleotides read TGTGCCAGCAGTGGTCGGGAATGGCGGGGAGTAGAGACCCAGTACTTC.

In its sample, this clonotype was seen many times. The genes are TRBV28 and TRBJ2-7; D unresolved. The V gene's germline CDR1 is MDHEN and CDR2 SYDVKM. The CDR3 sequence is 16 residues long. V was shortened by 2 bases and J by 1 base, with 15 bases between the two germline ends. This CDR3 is CASSLPQFHPSYEQYF. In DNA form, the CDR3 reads TGTGCCAGCAGTTTACCTCAATTCCATCCTTCCTACGAGCAGTACTTC.

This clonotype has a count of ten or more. The CDR3 coding sequence is TGCAGTGCCAGCAAGGGGGCAGCGGGAGATAATGAGCAGTTCTTC. Its translation is CSASKGAAGDNEQFF. The chain combines TRBV20-1 with TRBJ2-1; D possibly corresponds to TRBD2 (8 bases). Germline V gene data show CDR1 as DFQATT and CDR2 as SNEGSKA (reference sequence). Between the trimmed V and J ends, which lost 6 bases and 7 bases, there was a span of 22 bases. The CDR3 loop spans 15 amino acids.

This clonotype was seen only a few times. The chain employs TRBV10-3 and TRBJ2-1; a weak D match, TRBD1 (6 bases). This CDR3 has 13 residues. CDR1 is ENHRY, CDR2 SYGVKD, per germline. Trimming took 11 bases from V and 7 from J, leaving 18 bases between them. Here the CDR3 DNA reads TGTGCCTCACAACAGGGTATCAATAATGAGCAGTTCTTC. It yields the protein CASQQGINNEQFF.

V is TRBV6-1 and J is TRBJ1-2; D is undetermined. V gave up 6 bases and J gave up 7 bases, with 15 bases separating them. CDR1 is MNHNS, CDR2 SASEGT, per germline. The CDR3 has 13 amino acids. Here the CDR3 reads CASRADKEGGYTF. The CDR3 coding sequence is TGTGCCAGCAGAGCCGACAAGGAAGGTGGCTACACCTTC.

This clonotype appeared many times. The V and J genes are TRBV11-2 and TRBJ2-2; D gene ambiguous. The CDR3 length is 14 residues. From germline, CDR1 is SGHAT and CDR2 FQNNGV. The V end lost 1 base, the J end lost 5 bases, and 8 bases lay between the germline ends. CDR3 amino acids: CASSLVGQTGELFF. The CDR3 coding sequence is TGTGCCAGCAGCTTAGTTGGGCAAACCGGGGAGCTGTTTTTT.

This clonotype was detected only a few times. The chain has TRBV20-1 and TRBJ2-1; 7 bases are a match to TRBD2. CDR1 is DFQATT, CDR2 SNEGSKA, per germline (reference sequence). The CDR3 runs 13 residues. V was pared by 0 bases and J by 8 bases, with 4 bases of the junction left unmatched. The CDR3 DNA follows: TGCAGTGCTAGAGAAGGACTAGGGTATGAGCAGTTCTTC. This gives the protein CSAREGLGYEQFF.

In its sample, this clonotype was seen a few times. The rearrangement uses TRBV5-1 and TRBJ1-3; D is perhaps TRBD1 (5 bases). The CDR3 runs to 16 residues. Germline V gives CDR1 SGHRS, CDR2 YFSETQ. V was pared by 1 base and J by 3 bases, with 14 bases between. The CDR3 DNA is TGCGCCAGCAGCTTGAGGTCGGAGGGGAGTGGAAACACCATATATTTT. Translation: CASSLRSEGSGNTIYF.

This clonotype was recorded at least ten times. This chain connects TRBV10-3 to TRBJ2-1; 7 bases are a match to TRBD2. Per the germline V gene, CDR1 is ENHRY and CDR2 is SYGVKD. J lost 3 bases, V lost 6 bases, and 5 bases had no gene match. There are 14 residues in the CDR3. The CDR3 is CAIRGGTIYNEQFF. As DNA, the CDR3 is TGTGCCATCAGGGGGGGGACTATCTACAATGAGCAGTTCTTC.

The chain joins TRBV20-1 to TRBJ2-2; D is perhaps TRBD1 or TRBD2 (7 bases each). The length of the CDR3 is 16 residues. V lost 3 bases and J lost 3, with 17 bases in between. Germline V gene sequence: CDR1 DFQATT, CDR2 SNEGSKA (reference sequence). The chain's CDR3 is CSASKWEGADTGELFF. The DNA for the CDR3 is TGCAGTGCTAGTAAATGGGAGGGGGCGGACACCGGGGAGCTGTTTTTT.

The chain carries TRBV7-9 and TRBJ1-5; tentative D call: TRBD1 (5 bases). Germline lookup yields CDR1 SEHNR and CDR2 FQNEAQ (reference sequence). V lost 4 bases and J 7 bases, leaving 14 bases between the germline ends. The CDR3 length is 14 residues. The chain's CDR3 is CASSSGNRKQPQHF. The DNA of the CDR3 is TGTGCCAGCAGCTCAGGGAACAGAAAACAGCCCCAGCATTTT.

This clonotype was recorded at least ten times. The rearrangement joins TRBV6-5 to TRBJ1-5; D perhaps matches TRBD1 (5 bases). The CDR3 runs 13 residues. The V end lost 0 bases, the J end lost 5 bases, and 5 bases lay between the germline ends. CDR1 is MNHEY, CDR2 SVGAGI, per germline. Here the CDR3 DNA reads TGTGCCAGCAGTTACTCAGGGGATCAGCCCCAGCATTTT. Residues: CASSYSGDQPQHF.

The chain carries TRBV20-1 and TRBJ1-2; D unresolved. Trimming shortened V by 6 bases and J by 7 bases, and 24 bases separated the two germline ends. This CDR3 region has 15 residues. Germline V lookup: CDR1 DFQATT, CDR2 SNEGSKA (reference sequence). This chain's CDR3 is CSAVEPGYRFSGYTF. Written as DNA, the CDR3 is TGCAGTGCCGTAGAACCGGGATATAGATTCAGTGGCTACACCTTC.

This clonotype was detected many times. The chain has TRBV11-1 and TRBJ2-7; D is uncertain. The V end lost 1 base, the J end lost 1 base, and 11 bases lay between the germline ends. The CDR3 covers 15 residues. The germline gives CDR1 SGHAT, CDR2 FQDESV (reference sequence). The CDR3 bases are TGTGCCAGCAGCTTAGAAAGGTTACCATCCTACGAGCAGTACTTC. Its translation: CASSLERLPSYEQYF.

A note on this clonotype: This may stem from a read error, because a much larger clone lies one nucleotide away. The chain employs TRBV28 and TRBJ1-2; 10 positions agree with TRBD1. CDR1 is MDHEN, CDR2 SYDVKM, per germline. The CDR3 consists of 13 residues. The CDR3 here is CVSSSGQGVGYTF. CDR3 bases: TGTGTCAGCAGTTCAGGACAGGGGGTAGGCTACACCTTC.

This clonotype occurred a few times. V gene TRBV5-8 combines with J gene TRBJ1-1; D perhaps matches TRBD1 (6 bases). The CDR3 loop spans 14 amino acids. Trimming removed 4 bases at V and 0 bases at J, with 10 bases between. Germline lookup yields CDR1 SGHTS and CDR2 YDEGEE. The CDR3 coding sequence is TGTGCCAGCAGCGCCGGGACACTGAACACTGAAGCTTTCTTT. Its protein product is CASSAGTLNTEAFF.

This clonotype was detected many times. CDR3 protein: CASSLDGRAGETQYF. The CDR3 DNA reads TGTGCCAGCAGCTTAGACGGGAGGGCCGGGGAGACCCAGTACTTC. The chain employs TRBV11-2 and TRBJ2-5; 8 nucleotides align to TRBD2. The germline V gene encodes CDR1 SGHAT and CDR2 FQNNGV. Unmatched junction bases numbered 5, after V lost 0 bases and J lost 5 bases. The length of the CDR3 is 15 residues.

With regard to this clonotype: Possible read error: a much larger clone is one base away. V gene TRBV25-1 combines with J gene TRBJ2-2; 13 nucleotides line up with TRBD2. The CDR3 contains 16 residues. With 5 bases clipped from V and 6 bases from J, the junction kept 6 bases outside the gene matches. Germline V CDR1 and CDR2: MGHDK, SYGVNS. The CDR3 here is CASSPELAGGPGELFF. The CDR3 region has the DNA TGTGCCAGCAGTCCCGAACTAGCGGGAGGGCCCGGGGAGCTGTTTTTT.

The CDR3 reads CSVVDSRSYGYTF. Written as DNA, the CDR3 is TGCAGCGTTGTAGATTCCCGGAGTTATGGCTACACCTTC. This rearrangement joins TRBV29-1 to TRBJ1-2; D remains ambiguous. This CDR3 has 13 amino acids. Germline V CDR1 and CDR2: SQVTM, ANQGSEA. V was clipped by 4 bases and J by 5 bases, with 14 bases between them.

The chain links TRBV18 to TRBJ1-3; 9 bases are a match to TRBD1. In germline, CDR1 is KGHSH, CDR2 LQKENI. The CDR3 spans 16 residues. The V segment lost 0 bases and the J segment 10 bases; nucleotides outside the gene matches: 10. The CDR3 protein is CASSPPTGGRFTTIYF. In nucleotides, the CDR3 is TGTGCCAGCTCACCACCGACAGGGGGACGGTTTACGACCATATATTTT.

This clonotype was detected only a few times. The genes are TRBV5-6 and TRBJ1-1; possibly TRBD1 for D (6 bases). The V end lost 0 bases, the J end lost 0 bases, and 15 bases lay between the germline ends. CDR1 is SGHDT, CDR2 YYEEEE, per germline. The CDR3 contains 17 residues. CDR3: CASSLDIGGLMNTEAFF. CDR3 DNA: TGTGCCAGCAGCTTGGACATTGGGGGCCTAATGAACACTGAAGCTTTCTTT.

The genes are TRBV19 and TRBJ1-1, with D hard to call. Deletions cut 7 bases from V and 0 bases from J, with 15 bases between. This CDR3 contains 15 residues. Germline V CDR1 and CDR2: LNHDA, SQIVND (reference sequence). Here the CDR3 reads CASKMQDGVNTEAFF. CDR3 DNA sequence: TGTGCCAGTAAAATGCAAGACGGAGTGAACACTGAAGCTTTCTTT.

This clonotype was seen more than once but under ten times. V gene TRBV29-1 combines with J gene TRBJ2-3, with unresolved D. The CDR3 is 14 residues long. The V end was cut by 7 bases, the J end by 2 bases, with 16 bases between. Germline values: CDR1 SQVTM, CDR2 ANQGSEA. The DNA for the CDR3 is TGCAGCGCGTTGAACACCCCGGTCACAGATACGCAGTATTTT. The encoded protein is CSALNTPVTDTQYF.